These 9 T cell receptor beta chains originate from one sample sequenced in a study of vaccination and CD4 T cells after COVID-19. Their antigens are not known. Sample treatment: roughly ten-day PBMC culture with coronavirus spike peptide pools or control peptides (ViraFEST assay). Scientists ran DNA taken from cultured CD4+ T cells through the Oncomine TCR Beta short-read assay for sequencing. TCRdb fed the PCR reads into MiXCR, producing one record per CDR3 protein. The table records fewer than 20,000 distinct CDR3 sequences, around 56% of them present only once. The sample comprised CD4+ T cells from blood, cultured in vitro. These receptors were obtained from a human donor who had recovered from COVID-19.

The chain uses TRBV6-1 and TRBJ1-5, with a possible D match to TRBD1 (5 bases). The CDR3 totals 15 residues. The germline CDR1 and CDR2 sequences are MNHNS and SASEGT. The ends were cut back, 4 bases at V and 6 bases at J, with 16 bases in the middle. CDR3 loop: CASSALGGFGQPQHF. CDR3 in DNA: TGTGCCAGCAGTGCCCTCGGGGGTTTCGGTCAGCCCCAGCATTTT.

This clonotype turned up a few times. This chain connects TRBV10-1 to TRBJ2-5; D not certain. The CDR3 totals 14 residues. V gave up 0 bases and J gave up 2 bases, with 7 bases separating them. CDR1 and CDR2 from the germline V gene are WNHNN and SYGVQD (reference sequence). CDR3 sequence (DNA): TGCGCCAGCAGTGAGTCGAAAGCTCAAGAGACCCAGTACTTC. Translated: CASSESKAQETQYF.

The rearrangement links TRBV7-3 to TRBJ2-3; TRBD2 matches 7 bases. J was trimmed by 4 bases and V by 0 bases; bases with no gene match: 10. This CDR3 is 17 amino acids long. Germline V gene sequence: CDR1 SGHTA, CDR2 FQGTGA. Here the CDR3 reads CASSLTRAGDGSDTQYF. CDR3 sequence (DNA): TGTGCCAGCAGCTTAACGAGGGCGGGAGATGGTTCAGATACGCAGTATTTT.

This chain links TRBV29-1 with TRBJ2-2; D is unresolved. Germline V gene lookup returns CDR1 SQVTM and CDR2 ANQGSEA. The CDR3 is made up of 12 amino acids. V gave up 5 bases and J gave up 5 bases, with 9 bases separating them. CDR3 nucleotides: TGCAGCGTTCGCGGTGGAACCGGGGAGCTGTTTTTT. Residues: CSVRGGTGELFF.

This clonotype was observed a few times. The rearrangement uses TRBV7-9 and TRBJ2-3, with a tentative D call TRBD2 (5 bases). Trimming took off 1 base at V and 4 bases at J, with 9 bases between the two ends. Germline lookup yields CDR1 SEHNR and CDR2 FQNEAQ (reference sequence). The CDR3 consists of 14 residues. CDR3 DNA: TGTGCCAGCAGCTTAGGTGGGAGCGCAGATACGCAGTATTTT. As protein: CASSLGGSADTQYF. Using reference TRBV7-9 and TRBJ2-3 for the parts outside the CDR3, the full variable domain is DTGVSQNPRHKITKRGQNVTFRCDPISEHNRLYWYRQTLGQGPEFLTYFQNEAQLEKSRLLSDRFSAERPKGSFSTLEIQRTEQGDSAMYLCASSLGGSADTQYFGPGTRLTVL.

As DNA, the CDR3 is TGTGCCAGCAGCTTATCGACTAGAGTAAGCCCAACCCAGTACTTC. It is translated as CASSLSTRVSPTQYF. J is TRBJ2-5 and V is TRBV7-2; a possible D gene is TRBD2 (6 bases). Between the trimmed V and J ends, which lost 2 bases and 8 bases, there was a span of 18 bases. This CDR3 has 15 residues. CDR1 is SGHTA and CDR2 is FQGNSA in the germline V gene.

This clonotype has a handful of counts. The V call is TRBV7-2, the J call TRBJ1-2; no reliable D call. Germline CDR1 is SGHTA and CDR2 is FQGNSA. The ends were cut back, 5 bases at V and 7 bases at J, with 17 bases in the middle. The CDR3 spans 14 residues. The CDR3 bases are TGTGCCAGCAGCCCCGACTTTCGGACCACTGGCTACACCTTC. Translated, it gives CASSPDFRTTGYTF.

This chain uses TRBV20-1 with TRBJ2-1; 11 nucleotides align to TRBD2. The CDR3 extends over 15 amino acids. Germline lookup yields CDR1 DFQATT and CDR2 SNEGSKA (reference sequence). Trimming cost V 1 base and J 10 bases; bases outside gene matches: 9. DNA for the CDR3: TGCAGTGCTAGAGTTCCACTAGCGGGAGTCGGCGAGCAGTTCTTC. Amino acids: CSARVPLAGVGEQFF.

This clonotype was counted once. The CDR3 DNA reads as TGTGCCAGCAGTTTTGGCCCCGGGACAGGGAACACTGAAGCTTTCTTT. The encoded protein is CASSFGPGTGNTEAFF. This rearrangement joins TRBV28 to TRBJ1-1; the match to TRBD1 covers 8 bases. CDR3 length equals 16 residues. CDR1 is MDHEN and CDR2 is SYDVKM in the germline V gene. With 3 bases clipped from V and 1 base from J, the junction kept 7 bases outside the gene matches.